These T cell receptor beta chains were read from a single sample in a study of cytomegalovirus exposure and HLA in healthy donors. The method was immunoSEQ multiplex PCR; TCRdb's version includes in-frame clones alone and lacks a portion of them. The sample records fewer than 250,000 clones, 85% to 90% being singletons. The sequenced sample consisted of PBMCs. Receptors originate from a woman aged 18-29 years in good health and CMV-seronegative. Each CDR3 is given with its conserved first and last residue. A D gene is named only where the DNA matches it firmly. Not all rows give a size; the values are once, few, many and, for expanded clones, a class.

d_gene,v_gene,j_gene,abundance,CDR3aa,CDR3nt
-,TRBV10-1,TRBJ2-7,-,CASSEQASYEQYF,TGCGCCAGCAGTGAACAGGCCTCCTACGAGCAGTACTTC
TRBD2,TRBV5-6,TRBJ2-3,-,CASSDGTSGSPDTQYF,TGTGCCAGCAGCGATGGGACTAGCGGGAGCCCAGATACGCAGTATTTT
TRBD1,TRBV27,TRBJ2-5,-,CASSSFRDRTQETQYF,TGTGCCAGCAGTTCCTTCCGGGACAGGACTCAAGAGACCCAGTACTTC
-,TRBV6-1,TRBJ1-1,-,CASRPTLATEAFF,TGTGCCAGCCGCCCGACTTTGGCCACTGAAGCTTTCTTT
-,TRBV5-1,TRBJ1-2,-,CASSLANRAAGYTF,TGCGCCAGCAGCTTGGCCAACAGGGCCGCTGGCTACACCTTC
TRBD1,TRBV7-9,TRBJ2-7,-,CSSSWTGQTYEQYF,TGTTCCAGCAGCTGGACAGGACAGACCTACGAGCAGTACTTC
-,TRBV27,TRBJ2-1,-,CASSSGNEQFF,TGTGCCAGCAGTTCAGGGAATGAGCAGTTCTTC
-,TRBV5-4,TRBJ2-5,-,CASSLTWGPKTQYF,TGTGCCAGCAGCTTGACGTGGGGCCCGAAGACCCAGTACTTC
TRBD2,TRBV7-3,TRBJ2-1,-,CASSLEPSGRKNEQFF,TGTGCCAGCAGCTTAGAGCCTAGCGGGAGAAAGAATGAGCAGTTCTTC
-,TRBV27,TRBJ2-2,-,CASSGLSSGKNTGELFF,TGTGCCAGCAGTGGGTTGAGTAGCGGTAAAAACACCGGGGAGCTGTTTTTT
-,TRBV5-8,TRBJ1-2,once,CASSSRGGGYGYTF,TGTGCCAGCAGCTCGCGGGGAGGGGGCTATGGCTACACCTTC
-,TRBV20-1,TRBJ2-7,-,CSASQGYEQYF,TGCAGTGCTAGTCAGGGCTACGAGCAGTACTTC
TRBD2,TRBV30,TRBJ2-4,-,CAWSQLAGGDIQYF,TGTGCCTGGAGTCAACTAGCGGGAGGAGACATTCAGTACTTC
-,TRBV27,TRBJ1-5,-,CASSGRAFNQPQHF,TGTGCCAGCAGCGGCAGGGCTTTCAATCAGCCCCAGCATTTT
TRBD1,TRBV18,TRBJ1-1,-,CASSPGTGSTEAFF,TGTGCCAGCTCACCCGGGACAGGGTCCACTGAAGCTTTCTTT
TRBD2,TRBV5-1,TRBJ2-3,-,CASRPTSGREDTQYF,TGCGCCAGCAGGCCGACTAGCGGGAGAGAAGATACGCAGTATTTT
-,TRBV7-9,TRBJ2-5,-,CASRGGLGETQYF,TGTGCCAGCAGGGGGGGACTCGGAGAGACCCAGTACTTC
-,TRBV7-9,TRBJ2-3,-,CASSLKWPDTQYF,TGTGCCAGCAGCTTAAAATGGCCAGATACGCAGTATTTT
TRBD1,TRBV4-1,TRBJ1-1,-,CASSQPRTGNTEAFF,TGCGCCAGCAGCCAACCCCGGACAGGCAACACTGAAGCTTTCTTT
TRBD1,TRBV13,TRBJ1-4,-,CASSYATGVGPNEKLFF,TGTGCCAGCAGCTACGCGACAGGGGTTGGTCCTAATGAAAAACTGTTTTTT
TRBD1,TRBV30,TRBJ2-3,-,CAWSDLRGQDTQYF,TGTGCCTGGAGTGATCTCAGGGGGCAAGATACGCAGTATTTT
TRBD2,TRBV7-2,TRBJ2-1,-,CASSLVALAGGEQFF,TGTGCCAGCAGCTTAGTGGCACTAGCGGGAGGGGAGCAGTTCTTC
TRBD1,TRBV6-1,TRBJ2-7,-,CASRMTGFSSYEQYF,TGTGCCAGCAGGATGACAGGGTTTTCTTCCTACGAGCAGTACTTC
-,TRBV15,TRBJ1-6,-,CATSRDRLGNSPLHF,TGTGCCACCAGCAGAGACAGGTTGGGTAATTCACCCCTCCACTTT
-,TRBV7-6,TRBJ2-1,-,CASSGLRGNEQFF,TGTGCCAGCAGCGGACTTCGGGGCAATGAGCAGTTCTTC
TRBD2,TRBV5-4,TRBJ2-7,once,CASSRRIAGGLLKEQYF,TGTGCCAGCAGCCGGAGGATAGCGGGGGGACTTCTTAAAGAGCAGTACTTC
TRBD1,TRBV5-1,TRBJ2-3,-,CASSRQGTADTQYF,TGCGCCAGCAGCCGACAGGGAACCGCAGATACGCAGTATTTT
TRBD1,TRBV7-9,TRBJ2-5,once,CASSLKGARETQYF,TGTGCCAGCAGCTTGAAGGGGGCTCGGGAGACCCAGTACTTC
-,TRBV6-1,TRBJ2-1,-,CASSEARGSYNEQFF,TGTGCCAGCAGTGAAGCAAGGGGCTCCTACAATGAGCAGTTCTTC
-,TRBV2,TRBJ2-1,-,CASGPERREFF,TGTGCCAGCGGGCCGGAGAGGAGGGAGTTCTTC
-,TRBV19,TRBJ1-1,-,CASTLTTNTEAFF,TGTGCCAGTACCTTGACAACGAACACTGAAGCTTTCTTT
-,TRBV28,TRBJ2-5,once,CASSLPGHGATQYF,TGTGCCAGCAGTTTACCGGGACACGGAGCGACCCAGTACTTC
-,TRBV7-6,TRBJ1-1,-,CASSSPDRNTEAFF,TGTGCCAGCAGCTCTCCGGACAGAAACACTGAAGCTTTCTTT
-,TRBV14,TRBJ2-1,few,CASSQDRGREPFF,TGTGCCAGCAGCCAAGATCGAGGCAGGGAACCGTTCTTC
-,TRBV11-2,TRBJ2-1,-,CASSLLALGNEQFF,TGTGCCAGCAGCTTACTAGCCCTAGGTAATGAGCAGTTCTTC
-,TRBV5-1,TRBJ2-3,-,CASSLEAVGDTQYF,TGCGCCAGCAGCTTGGAGGCGGTAGGAGATACGCAGTATTTT
-,TRBV4-2,TRBJ2-7,-,CASSQDAQTYEQYF,TGTGCCAGCAGCCAAGATGCCCAGACCTACGAGCAGTACTTC
-,TRBV5-3,TRBJ1-1,-,CARSLVRGNTEAFF,TGTGCCAGAAGTCTCGTACGGGGAAACACTGAAGCTTTCTTT
-,TRBV6-5,TRBJ2-6,-,CASKRSGANVLTF,TGTGCCAGCAAGAGATCTGGGGCCAACGTCCTGACTTTC
-,TRBV7-2,TRBJ2-7,-,CASTYIGSTYEQYF,TGTGCCAGCACCTACATCGGGAGTACCTACGAGCAGTACTTC
-,TRBV7-2,TRBJ1-5,few,CASSLQAEGYQPQHF,TGTGCCAGCAGCTTACAAGCGGAGGGGTATCAGCCCCAGCATTTT
TRBD2,TRBV7-2,TRBJ2-5,-,CASSLLGLAEKYQETQYF,TGTGCCAGCAGCTTATTGGGACTAGCGGAGAAGTACCAAGAGACCCAGTACTTC
TRBD1,TRBV6-4,TRBJ2-3,-,CASSDSPDRVTDTQYF,TGTGCCAGCAGTGACTCGCCGGACAGGGTCACAGATACGCAGTATTTT